This paragraph covers one T cell receptor (beta chain) sequence. This entry comes from a study of T-cell reconstitution after alpha-beta-depleted transplantation in children. Unique molecular identifiers were built into the TCRbeta library. TCRdb reanalysed the PCR reads using MiXCR and keeps one entry per CDR3 protein. In the table there are roughly 280,000 distinct CDR3 sequences, 11% of which are singletons. The V end lost 11 bases, the J end lost 0 bases, and 23 bases lay between the germline ends. This CDR3 is 17 amino acids long. Germline lookup yields CDR1 LGHDT and CDR2 YNNKEL (reference sequence).

Sequencing was performed on peripheral blood, taken 180 days after TCRalphabeta/CD19-depleted stem cell transplant. V usage is TRBV3-1 and J usage is TRBJ1-3, with unresolved D. This clonotype was obtained from a male patient aged 2 to 9 who had a stem cell transplant for chronic granulomatous disease, so the T cells may come from the graft donor. The DNA of the CDR3 is TGTGCCTCCACCCATACCGGGTCCGGGTACTCTGGAAACACCATATATTTT. Translating gives CASTHTGSGYSGNTIYF.